This entry concerns a single T cell receptor (beta chain). The data belong to a study of shared clonotypes between healthy human individuals. Profiling relied on immunoSEQ multiplex PCR, and the TCRdb table lists in-frame clones only, not all of them. The repertoire includes some 630,000 clones, roughly 78% of them detected once, and 1.8% sits in the top ten. This receptor was obtained from a woman in her 30s in good health. The sequencing input was memory CD4+ T cells sorted from blood. Subset specified: CD45RA-negative fraction.

CDR3 amino acids: CASSESGTGTYTF. The CDR3 DNA follows: TGTGCCAGCAGTGAATCTGGTACAGGGACCTACACCTTC. V usage is TRBV25-1 and J usage is TRBJ1-2, with D tentatively TRBD1 (6 bases). The CDR3 is made up of 13 amino acids. Per the germline V gene, CDR1 is MGHDK and CDR2 is SYGVNS. V lost 1 base to trimming and J lost 10 bases, with 13 bases between them.